A single sample is the source of the 25 T cell receptor beta chains below, sequenced in a study of blood T cell repertoires in COVID-19 (dated by TCRdb to the early 2020s). Library preparation used the immunoSEQ multiplex PCR assay. Entries here come from immuneACCESS through TCRdb and include only in-frame sequences with V and J called. Some clones fail to appear in such tables; in the studies checked, an unresolved V gene covers under half of the shortfall, and the cause of the remainder is unknown. Across this sample there are roughly 240,000 clones, with 86% seen only once. The top ten clonotypes cover approximately 2.1% of the sample. The sample was PBMCs or T cells enriched from blood (not recorded which). The receptors stem from a woman aged 50 to 60 who had recovered from COVID-19.

This chain joins TRBV29-1 and TRBJ1-1; 9 bases are a match to TRBD1. V was pared by 2 bases and J by 0 bases, with 1 base of the junction left unmatched. Germline CDR1 and CDR2: SQVTM and ANQGSEA. This CDR3 has 14 amino acids. The CDR3, as DNA: TGCAGCGTTGAAAGGACAGGGGTGAACACTGAAGCTTTCTTT. This encodes CSVERTGVNTEAFF.

This clone is a singleton in its sample. In DNA, the CDR3 is TGTGCCAGCGCCGCGGGCAGAACGCTTTTGAATAGCAATCAGCCCCAGCATTTT. Encoded protein: CASAAGRTLLNSNQPQHF. The V and J genes are TRBV7-8 and TRBJ1-5; the D is unclear. The CDR3 is 18 residues long. Germline V gene lookup returns CDR1 SGHVS and CDR2 FQNEAQ. Trimming took 8 bases from V and 0 from J, leaving 23 bases between them.

The rearrangement uses TRBV27 and TRBJ1-2; maybe TRBD1 (6 bases). V was shortened by 0 bases and J by 1 base, with 15 bases between the two germline ends. Germline loops: CDR1 MNHEY, CDR2 SMNVEV (reference sequence). CDR3 size: 17 residues. The CDR3 sequence: CASSLSGGGRFNYGYTF. The CDR3 DNA reads TGTGCCAGCAGTTTATCGGGTGGGGGCAGATTTAACTATGGCTACACCTTC.

The DNA of the CDR3 is TGTGCCAGCAGGGGGACCGGGGGAGTAGGCTACGAGCAGTACTTC. Translated: CASRGTGGVGYEQYF. The chain combines TRBV28 with TRBJ2-7, with TRBD2 as a possible D gene (6 bases). Trimming took off 6 bases at V and 3 bases at J, with 18 bases between the two ends. There are 15 residues in the CDR3. Germline CDR1 and CDR2: MDHEN and SYDVKM.

This clone was seen a few times. The V and J genes are TRBV19 and TRBJ1-1, with a tentative D call TRBD1 (6 bases). CDR1 LNHDA and CDR2 SQIVND come from the germline V gene (reference sequence). With 1 base removed from V and 4 bases from J, the gap between germline ends came to 13 bases. The CDR3 sequence is 15 residues long. In nucleotides, the CDR3 is TGTGCCAGTAGTATAGCTCCGCAGGGGCTCACTGAAGCTTTCTTT. Translating it yields CASSIAPQGLTEAFF.

This clone was seen just once. The chain recombines TRBV11-2 with TRBJ1-4, with a weak D call TRBD1 (6 bases). V lost 5 bases to trimming and J lost 8 bases, with 18 bases between them. The CDR3 has 15 amino acids. The germline V gene has CDR1 SGHAT and CDR2 FQNNGV. The CDR3 sequence is CASSLRGGGGEKLFF. CDR3 nucleotides: TGTGCCAGCAGCCTTAGGGGGGGTGGAGGCGAAAAACTGTTTTTT.

The V gene is TRBV3-1 (or the pseudogene TRBV3-2), the J gene TRBJ1-2; D call uncertain. The ends were cut back, 9 bases at V and 7 bases at J, with 12 bases in the middle. The CDR3 sequence is 11 residues long. Germline assignment: CDR1 LGHDT and CDR2 YNNKEL (reference sequence). For the CDR3, the DNA is TGTGCCAGGAGTGATACCTTTGGCTACACCTTC. Amino acids: CARSDTFGYTF.

The V call is TRBV14, the J call TRBJ2-1, with 13 bases lining up with TRBD2. There are 20 residues in the CDR3. Per germline, CDR1 SGHDN and CDR2 FVKESK. V was pared by 5 bases and J by 4 bases, with 17 bases of the junction left unmatched. CDR3 nucleotides: TGTGCCAGCAGCGCCGGAACGAGATGGACTAGCGGGGGAGAGTACAATGAGCAGTTCTTC. Residues: CASSAGTRWTSGGEYNEQFF.

V is TRBV5-1 and J is TRBJ2-7; D ambiguous. Germline lookup yields CDR1 SGHRS and CDR2 YFSETQ. The length of the CDR3 is 15 residues. Trimming took off 1 base at V and 2 bases at J, with 13 bases between the two ends. CDR3 sequence reads: CASSLSPAVTYEQYF. DNA of the CDR3: TGCGCCAGCAGCTTGAGCCCGGCGGTCACCTACGAGCAGTACTTC.

This sequence joins TRBV19 and TRBJ2-7; 9 bases fit TRBD1. V was clipped by 7 bases and J by 0 bases; unmatched bases: 4. This CDR3 spans 14 amino acids. CDR1 and CDR2 (germline): LNHDA, SQIVND (reference sequence). CDR3 in amino acids: CASKPGQGSYEQYF. In DNA, the CDR3 is TGTGCCAGTAAGCCGGGACAGGGCTCCTACGAGCAGTACTTC.

The V gene is TRBV5-4, the J gene TRBJ2-5; no clear D. This CDR3 is 13 amino acids long. Trimming cost V 4 bases and J 4 bases, with 11 bases left between them. Per germline, CDR1 SGHNT and CDR2 YYREEE (reference sequence). In DNA form, the CDR3 reads TGTGCCAGCAGCCCCTACTACCGAGAGACCCAGTACTTC. This codes for CASSPYYRETQYF.

V is TRBV14 and J is TRBJ1-2, with no clear D. The CDR3 consists of 14 residues. With 4 bases removed from V and 4 bases from J, the gap between germline ends came to 13 bases. Looked up from germline, CDR1 is SGHDN and CDR2 is FVKESK. CDR3: CASSRETASYGYTF. The DNA of the CDR3 is TGTGCCAGCAGCCGAGAGACTGCCTCCTATGGCTACACCTTC.

CDR3 bases: TGTGCCAGCAGCCCCCGGAGGGCATGGAACACTGAAGCTTTCTTT. It specifies CASSPRRAWNTEAFF. The J gene is TRBJ1-1, the V gene TRBV5-5; D not resolved. The CDR3 contains 15 residues. Looked up from germline, CDR1 is SGHKS and CDR2 is YYEKEE (reference sequence). The V gene lost 4 bases and the J gene lost 1 base, with 14 bases spanning the gap.

The chain uses TRBV7-9 and TRBJ2-7, with D possibly being TRBD2 (6 bases). CDR1 SEHNR and CDR2 FQNEAQ come from the germline V gene (reference sequence). The germline V and J ends were trimmed by 4 bases and 12 bases, with 22 bases remaining between them. The CDR3 is 14 residues long. The CDR3 DNA reads TGTGCCAGCAGCTCCATCCTTGGGGGGAATGTACCGTACTTC. Translation gives CASSSILGGNVPYF.

The V and J genes are TRBV7-9 and TRBJ1-2; D might be TRBD1 (5 bases). CDR1 and CDR2 (germline): SEHNR, FQNEAQ (reference sequence). The CDR3 is 12 amino acids. Trimming took 7 bases from V and 8 from J, leaving 14 bases between them. The CDR3 nucleotides are TGTGCCAGCACCCACGGGGGTGTGGGCTACACCTTC. Its protein is CASTHGGVGYTF.

The rearrangement uses TRBV19 and TRBJ1-2; 7 bases align to TRBD1. CDR1 and CDR2 from the germline V gene are LNHDA and SQIVND (reference sequence). This CDR3 comprises 14 residues. The V and J ends lost 3 bases and 4 bases, in that order; junction bases with no gene match: 5. The CDR3 DNA follows: TGTGCCAGTAGTATCGGACAGGCAGGCTATGGCTACACCTTC. It encodes CASSIGQAGYGYTF.

This sequence joins TRBV5-4 and TRBJ1-1; 8 nucleotides align to TRBD1. This CDR3 region has 15 residues. The J segment lost 1 base and the V segment lost 0 bases, leaving 2 bases of the junction unmatched. CDR1 is SGHNT and CDR2 is YYREEE in the germline V gene (reference sequence). The CDR3 bases are TGTGCCAGCAGCTTGGTCGGGACAGGGAACACTGAAGCTTTCTTT. Translation: CASSLVGTGNTEAFF.

The CDR3 bases are TGTGCCAGCAGTTTAAGGTTGAGGCAGGGAGGGGAGACCCAGTACTTC. Protein: CASSLRLRQGGETQYF. The gene calls are TRBV28 and TRBJ2-5; the match to TRBD2 covers 7 bases. This CDR3 has 16 amino acids. Trimming at V came to 2 bases and at J to 5 bases, leaving 11 bases not matched to a gene. The V gene's germline CDR1 is MDHEN and CDR2 SYDVKM.

The chain joins TRBV6-5 to TRBJ1-1; tentative D call: TRBD1 (6 bases). The CDR3 sequence is 13 residues long. With 7 bases removed from V and 2 bases from J, the gap between germline ends came to 11 bases. From germline, CDR1 is MNHEY and CDR2 SVGAGI. The chain's CDR3 is CASKQGDNTEAFF. CDR3 nucleotides: TGTGCCAGCAAACAGGGCGACAACACTGAAGCTTTCTTT.

The J gene is TRBJ1-6, the V gene TRBV7-9; 10 bases map to TRBD1. Germline V CDR1 and CDR2: SEHNR, FQNEAQ (reference sequence). The CDR3 is 15 amino acids. The V gene end was trimmed by 7 bases and the J gene end by 7 bases; junction bases not matched to a gene: 7. The CDR3 reads CASTSWGQGNSPLHF. The CDR3 DNA follows: TGTGCCAGCACCAGCTGGGGACAGGGGAATTCACCCCTCCACTTT.

CDR3 bases: TGTGCCAGCAGCCCATATGTCGGGGGTGCAGAGACCCAGTACTTC. Residues: CASSPYVGGAETQYF. The genes are TRBV11-1 and TRBJ2-5; TRBD2 is a possible D gene (6 bases). The CDR3 contains 15 residues. Germline CDR1 reads SGHAT; CDR2 reads FQDESV (reference sequence). Trimming took 5 bases from V and 4 from J, leaving 17 bases between them.

The chain carries TRBV2 and TRBJ1-1; D remains ambiguous. This CDR3 has 16 residues. Germline V gene data show CDR1 as SNHLY and CDR2 as FYNNEI. Deletions cut 4 bases from V and 0 bases from J, with 15 bases between. As DNA, the CDR3 is TGTGCCAGCAGTGTCCGACAAGTCAATATGAACACTGAAGCTTTCTTT. Protein: CASSVRQVNMNTEAFF.

This rearrangement joins TRBV15 to TRBJ1-1, with D maybe TRBD1 (5 bases). Germline V gene data show CDR1 as LNHNV and CDR2 as YYDKDF (reference sequence). This CDR3 is 17 amino acids long. The V and J ends lost 0 bases and 0 bases respectively, with 14 bases between them. CDR3 coding DNA: TGTGCCACCAGCAGAGAGCGGTGGGGCAGCCTGAACACTGAAGCTTTCTTT. It encodes CATSRERWGSLNTEAFF.

CDR3 sequence reads: CASSFPWSFRDGYTF. As DNA, the CDR3 is TGTGCCAGCAGTTTTCCTTGGAGCTTTCGAGATGGCTACACCTTC. The chain uses TRBV28 and TRBJ1-2, with D unresolved. Trimming took 3 bases from V and 6 from J, leaving 17 bases between them. This CDR3 region has 15 residues. Germline values: CDR1 MDHEN, CDR2 SYDVKM.

The rearrangement links TRBV10-1 to TRBJ2-1, with no clear D. CDR1 WNHNN and CDR2 SYGVQD come from the germline V gene (reference sequence). The CDR3 spans 15 residues. Trimming removed 5 bases at V and 0 bases at J, with 11 bases between. The CDR3 DNA is TGCGCCAGCAGTTGGGCTATGAGCTCCTACAATGAGCAGTTCTTC. Amino acid sequence: CASSWAMSSYNEQFF.